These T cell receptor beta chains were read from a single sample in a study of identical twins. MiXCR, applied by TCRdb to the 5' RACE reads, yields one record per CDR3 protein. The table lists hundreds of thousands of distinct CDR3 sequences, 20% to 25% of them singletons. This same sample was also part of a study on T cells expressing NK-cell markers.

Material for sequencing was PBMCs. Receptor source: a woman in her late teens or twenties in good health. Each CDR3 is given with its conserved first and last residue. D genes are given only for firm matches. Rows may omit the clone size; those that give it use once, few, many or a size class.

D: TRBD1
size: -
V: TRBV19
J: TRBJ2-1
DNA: TGTGCCAGTACCGGGACAGCGGTCGAGCAGTTCTTC
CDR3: CASTGTAVEQFF

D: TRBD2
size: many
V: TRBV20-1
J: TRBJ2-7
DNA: TGCAGTGCTAGAGCCTTAGGTGGGGGGGCCTACGAGCAGTACTTC
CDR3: CSARALGGGAYEQYF

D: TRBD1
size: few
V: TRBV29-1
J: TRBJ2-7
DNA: TGCAGCGTTGAGGGACAGGGATTCTACGAGCAGTACTTC
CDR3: CSVEGQGFYEQYF

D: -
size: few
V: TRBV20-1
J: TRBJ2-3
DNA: TGCAGTGCTAGGACGGGGCTGGGGACAGATACGCAGTATTTT
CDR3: CSARTGLGTDTQYF

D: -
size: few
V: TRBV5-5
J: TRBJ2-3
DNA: TGTGCCAGCAGGCCCACCGGGACATCCGATACGCAGTATTTT
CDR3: CASRPTGTSDTQYF

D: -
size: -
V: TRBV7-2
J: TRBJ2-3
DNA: TGTGCCAGCAGCTCCCGGAGAGCAGATACGCAGTATTTT
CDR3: CASSSRRADTQYF

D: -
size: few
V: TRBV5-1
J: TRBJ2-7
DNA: TGCGCCAGCAGCCCGGCTGGAGGGCACGGACACTACTTC
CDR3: CASSPAGGHGHYF

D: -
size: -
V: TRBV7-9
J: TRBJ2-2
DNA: TGTGCCAGCAGCTCGGCGGTGCGATTGGGCACCGGGGAGCTGTTTTTT
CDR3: CASSSAVRLGTGELFF

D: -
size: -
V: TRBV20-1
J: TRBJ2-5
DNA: TGCAGTGCGGAACAGGGATTGGAAGAGACCCAGTACTTC
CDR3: CSAEQGLEETQYF

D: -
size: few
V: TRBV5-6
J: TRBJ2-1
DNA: TGTGCCAGCAGTATAGGAGGGGATAGCTACAATGAGCAGTTCTTC
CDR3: CASSIGGDSYNEQFF

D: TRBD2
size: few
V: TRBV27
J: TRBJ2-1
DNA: TGTGCCAGTAAGGGGTCGGGACTAGCGGAGGAGCAGTTCTTC
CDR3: CASKGSGLAEEQFF

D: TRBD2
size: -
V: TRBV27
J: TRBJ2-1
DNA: TGTGCCAGCAGTTTCCGCACTAGCGGGAGGGCATTCTATGAGCAGTTCTTC
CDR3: CASSFRTSGRAFYEQFF

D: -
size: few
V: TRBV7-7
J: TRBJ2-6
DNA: TGTGCTAGCAGCTCTGCCGGCCTTGGGGCCAACGTCCTGACTTTC
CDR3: CASSSAGLGANVLTF

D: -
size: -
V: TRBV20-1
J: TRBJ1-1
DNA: TGCAGTGCCAGTCTGGCTCAGGGAAAGACTGAAGCTTTCTTT
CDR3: CSASLAQGKTEAFF

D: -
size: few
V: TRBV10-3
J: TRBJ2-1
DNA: TGTGCCTCCTCACGAGAGGGTACCTACAATGAGCAGTTCTTC
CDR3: CASSREGTYNEQFF

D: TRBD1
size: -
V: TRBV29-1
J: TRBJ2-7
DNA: TGCAGCGTGGGGGACAGGGACGAGCAGTACTTC
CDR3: CSVGDRDEQYF

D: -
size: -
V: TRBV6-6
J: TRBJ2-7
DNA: TGTGCCAGCAGTTACGGGGTAAACGAGCAGTACTTC
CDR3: CASSYGVNEQYF

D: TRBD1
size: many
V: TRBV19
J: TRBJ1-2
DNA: TGTGCCAGTAGTACGGAAATGGACAGGCGCCCCCTCTATGGCTACACCTTC
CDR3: CASSTEMDRRPLYGYTF

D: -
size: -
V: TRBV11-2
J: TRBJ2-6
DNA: TGTGCCAGCAGCCGCGAATGGACTGGGGCCAACGTCCTGACTTTC
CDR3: CASSREWTGANVLTF

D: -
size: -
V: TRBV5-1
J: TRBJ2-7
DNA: TGCGCCAGCAGCTTGGGACTCCCCCTCGAGCAGTACTTC
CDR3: CASSLGLPLEQYF

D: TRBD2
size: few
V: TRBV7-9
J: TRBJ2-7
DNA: TGTGCCAGCAGCCGGGGGGGGGACTCCTACGAGCAGTACTTC
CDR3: CASSRGGDSYEQYF

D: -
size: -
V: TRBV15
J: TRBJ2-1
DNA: TGTGCCACCAGCAGAGATGCGGGGCACTCCTACAATGAGCAGTTCTTC
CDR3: CATSRDAGHSYNEQFF

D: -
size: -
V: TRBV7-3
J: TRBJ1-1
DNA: TGTGCCAGCAGACGTCAGGTGAACACTGAAGCTTTCTTT
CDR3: CASRRQVNTEAFF

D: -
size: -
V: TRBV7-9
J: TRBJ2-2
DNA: TGTGCCGGAGTGATTGAGGACTGGGTCGGGGAGCTGTTTTTT
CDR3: CAGVIEDWVGELFF

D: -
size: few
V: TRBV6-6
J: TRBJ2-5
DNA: TGTGCCAGCAGGGGTAGTGAGACCCAGTACTTC
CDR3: CASRGSETQYF

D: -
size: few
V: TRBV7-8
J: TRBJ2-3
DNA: TGTGCCAGCAGCCACCCGACTAGGCCAGATACGCAGTATTTT
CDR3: CASSHPTRPDTQYF

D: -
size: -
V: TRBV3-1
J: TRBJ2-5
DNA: TGTGCCAGCAGCCAAGGGCAGAACCAAGAGACCCAGTACTTC
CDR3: CASSQGQNQETQYF

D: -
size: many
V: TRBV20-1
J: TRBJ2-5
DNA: TGCAGTGCCCCGGTCAGCGGCGGGACCCAAGAGACCCAGTACTTC
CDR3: CSAPVSGGTQETQYF

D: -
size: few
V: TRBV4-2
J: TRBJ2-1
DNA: TGTGCCAGCAGCCAAGGAAAGGGGAGCTCCTACAATGAGCAGTTCTTC
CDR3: CASSQGKGSSYNEQFF

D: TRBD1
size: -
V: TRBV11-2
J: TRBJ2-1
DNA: TGTGCCAGCAGCCGGGGACAGGGGCGAAGATTCTACAATGAGCAGTTCTTC
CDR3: CASSRGQGRRFYNEQFF

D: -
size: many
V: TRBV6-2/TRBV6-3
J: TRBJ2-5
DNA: TGTGCCAGCACTCTCCGGGAGACCCAGTACTTC
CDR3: CASTLRETQYF

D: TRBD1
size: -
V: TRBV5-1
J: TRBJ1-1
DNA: TGCGCCAGCAAGCAAGACAGGGGGCTCGCTGAAGCTTTCTTT
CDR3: CASKQDRGLAEAFF

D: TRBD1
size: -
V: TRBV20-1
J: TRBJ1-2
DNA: TGCAGTGCGCCGGGACAGGGGACGGCGGGCGGCTACACCTTC
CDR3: CSAPGQGTAGGYTF

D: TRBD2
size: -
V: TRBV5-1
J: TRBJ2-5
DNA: TGCGCCAGCAGCCCCGGACTAGCGGGAGGACAAATCTCCCGGAGGGAGACCCAGTACTTC
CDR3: CASSPGLAGGQISRRETQYF

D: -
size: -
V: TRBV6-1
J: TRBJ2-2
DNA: TGTGCCAGCAGACGAATTACGGCCGGGGAGCTGTTTTTT
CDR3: CASRRITAGELFF

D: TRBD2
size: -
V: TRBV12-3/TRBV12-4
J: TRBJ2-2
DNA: TGTGCCAGCAGGGGGACTAGCGGGAGAAACGGGGAGCTGTTTTTT
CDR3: CASRGTSGRNGELFF

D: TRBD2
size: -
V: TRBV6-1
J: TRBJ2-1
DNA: TGTGCCAGCAGTAAATCCGGGACTAGCGTATACAATGAGCAGTTCTTC
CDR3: CASSKSGTSVYNEQFF

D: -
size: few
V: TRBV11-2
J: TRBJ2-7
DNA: TGTGCCAGCAGCCCGCAATTCGAGCAGTACTTC
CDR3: CASSPQFEQYF

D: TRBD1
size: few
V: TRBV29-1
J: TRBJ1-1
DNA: TGCAGCGTTTCTAGGACAGGGCCCACTGAAGCTTTCTTT
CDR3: CSVSRTGPTEAFF

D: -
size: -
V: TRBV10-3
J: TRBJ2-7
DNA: TGTGCCATCAGTGAGGTAATTGGGGCCTACGAGCAGTACTTC
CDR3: CAISEVIGAYEQYF

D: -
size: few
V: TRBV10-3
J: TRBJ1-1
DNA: TGTGCCATCAGTGAGTCTCGGGGCGAGAGAGCTTTCTTT
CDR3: CAISESRGERAFF

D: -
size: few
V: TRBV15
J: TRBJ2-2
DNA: TGTGCCACCAGCACTCGCGACACCGGGGAGCTGTTTTTT
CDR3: CATSTRDTGELFF

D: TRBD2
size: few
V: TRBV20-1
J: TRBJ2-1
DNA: TGCAGTGCTACCCGGACTAGCGGGAGGAATGAGCAGTTCTTC
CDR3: CSATRTSGRNEQFF

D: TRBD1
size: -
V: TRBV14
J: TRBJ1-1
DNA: TGTGCCAGCAGCGCCCAGACAGGGGCCGGGGCTTTCTTT
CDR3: CASSAQTGAGAFF

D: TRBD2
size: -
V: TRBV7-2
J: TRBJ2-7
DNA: TGTGCCAGCAGCTTACAGACTAGCGGGAGACCTTTCGAGCAGTACTTC
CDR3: CASSLQTSGRPFEQYF

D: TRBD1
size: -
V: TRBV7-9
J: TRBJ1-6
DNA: TGTGCCAGCAAGGCGGGACAGGGGTTTTCACCCCTCCACTTT
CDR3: CASKAGQGFSPLHF

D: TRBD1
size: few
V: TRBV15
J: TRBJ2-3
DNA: TGTGCCACCAGCAGAGATAGGGGACAGGGCGCAGATACGCAGTATTTT
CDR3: CATSRDRGQGADTQYF

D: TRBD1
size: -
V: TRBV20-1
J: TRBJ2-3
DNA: TGCAGTGCTAGACGGCCAGGGGGAGCAGATACGCAGTATTTT
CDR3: CSARRPGGADTQYF

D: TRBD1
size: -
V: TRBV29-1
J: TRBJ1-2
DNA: TGCAGCGTCGACAGGGCGGGAGCTGGCTACACCTTC
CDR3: CSVDRAGAGYTF

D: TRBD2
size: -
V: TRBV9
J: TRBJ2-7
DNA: TGTGCCAGCAGCTCTACCCTGCCGGGGACTACGAGATACGAGCAGTACTTC
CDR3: CASSSTLPGTTRYEQYF

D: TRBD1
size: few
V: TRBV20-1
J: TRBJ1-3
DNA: TGCAGCGTTAGGGGGCACTCTGGAAACACCATATATTTT
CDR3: CSVRGHSGNTIYF

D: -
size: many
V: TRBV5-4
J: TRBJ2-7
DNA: TGTGCCAGCAGCTTAGAACAGGACTACGAGCAGTACTTC
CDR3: CASSLEQDYEQYF

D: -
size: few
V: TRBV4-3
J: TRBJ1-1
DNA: TGCGCCAGCAGCCAACATGGGGGGAACACTGAAGCTTTCTTT
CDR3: CASSQHGGNTEAFF

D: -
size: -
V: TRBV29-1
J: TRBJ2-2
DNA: TGCAGCGTTGTTTGGGACACCGGGGAGCTGTTTTTT
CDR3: CSVVWDTGELFF

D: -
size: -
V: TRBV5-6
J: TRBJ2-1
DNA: TGTGCCAGCAGCTTGCTAAGGGCCCCCTACAATGAGCAGTTCTTC
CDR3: CASSLLRAPYNEQFF

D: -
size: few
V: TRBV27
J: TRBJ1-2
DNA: TGTGCCAGCAGTTCGATACAGGGTTCCGGCTACACCTTC
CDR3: CASSSIQGSGYTF

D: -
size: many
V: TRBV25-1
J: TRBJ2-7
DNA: TGTGCCAGCAGTAGAAGGGGATACGAGCAGTACTTC
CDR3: CASSRRGYEQYF